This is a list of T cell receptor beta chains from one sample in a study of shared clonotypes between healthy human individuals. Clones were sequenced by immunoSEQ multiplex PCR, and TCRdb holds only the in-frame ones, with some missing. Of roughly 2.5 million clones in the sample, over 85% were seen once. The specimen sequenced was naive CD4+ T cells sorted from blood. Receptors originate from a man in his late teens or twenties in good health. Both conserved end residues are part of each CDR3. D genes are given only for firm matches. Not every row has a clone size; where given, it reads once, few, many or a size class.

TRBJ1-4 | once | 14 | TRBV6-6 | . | CASSYSQANEKLFF | TGTGCCAGCAGTTACTCGCAGGCTAATGAAAAACTGTTTTTT
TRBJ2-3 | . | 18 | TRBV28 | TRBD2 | CASGYGTSGGGGTDTQYF | TGTGCCAGCGGATACGGGACTAGCGGGGGAGGAGGCACAGATACGCAGTATTTT
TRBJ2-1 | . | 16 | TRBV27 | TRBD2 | CASSLFLAGGAHEQFF | TGTGCCAGCAGTTTATTTCTAGCGGGAGGTGCCCATGAGCAGTTCTTC
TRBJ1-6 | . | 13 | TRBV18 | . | CASSPPGGGPLHF | TGTGCCAGCTCACCACCGGGGGGTGGACCCCTCCACTTT
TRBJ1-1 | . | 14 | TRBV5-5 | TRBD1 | CASSPQGARTEAFF | TGTGCCAGCAGTCCACAGGGGGCGCGGACTGAAGCTTTCTTT
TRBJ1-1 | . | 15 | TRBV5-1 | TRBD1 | CASSPWGGQSTEAFF | TGCGCCAGCAGCCCATGGGGGGGACAGAGCACTGAAGCTTTCTTT
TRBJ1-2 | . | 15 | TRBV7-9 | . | CASSSYLGGNYGYTF | TGTGCCAGCAGCTCCTACCTGGGGGGGAACTATGGCTACACCTTC
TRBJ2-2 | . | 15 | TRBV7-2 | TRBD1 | CASSYRGGGPGELFF | TGTGCCAGCAGCTACAGGGGCGGTGGACCCGGGGAGCTGTTTTTT
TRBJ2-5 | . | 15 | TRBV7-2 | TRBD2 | CASSLGGRETETQYF | TGTGCCAGCAGCTTAGGGGGGAGGGAAACGGAGACCCAGTACTTC
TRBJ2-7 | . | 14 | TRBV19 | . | CASSISGPSGEQYF | TGTGCCAGTAGTATCAGTGGGCCCAGCGGCGAGCAGTACTTC
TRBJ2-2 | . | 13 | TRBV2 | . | CATRQFVPGELFF | TGTGCTACACGGCAGTTCGTTCCCGGGGAGCTGTTTTTT
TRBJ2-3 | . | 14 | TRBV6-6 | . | CASRRLGRTDTQYF | TGTGCCAGCAGACGCCTCGGGCGCACAGATACGCAGTATTTT
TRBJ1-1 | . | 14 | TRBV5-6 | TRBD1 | CASSLRDRVTEAFF | TGTGCCAGCAGCTTGAGGGACAGGGTAACTGAAGCTTTCTTT
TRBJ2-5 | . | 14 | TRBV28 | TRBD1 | CASSLGGQGETQYF | TGTGCCAGCAGTTTAGGGGGACAGGGAGAGACCCAGTACTTC
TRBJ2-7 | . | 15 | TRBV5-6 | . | CASSAWGAGSYEQYF | TGTGCCAGCAGCGCCTGGGGGGCAGGTTCCTACGAGCAGTACTTC
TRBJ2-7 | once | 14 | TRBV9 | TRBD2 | CASSPRTRGYEQYF | TGTGCCAGCAGCCCACGGACTAGGGGCTACGAGCAGTACTTC
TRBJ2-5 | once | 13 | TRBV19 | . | CASSQLDEETQYF | TGTGCCAGTAGCCAACTAGACGAAGAGACCCAGTACTTC
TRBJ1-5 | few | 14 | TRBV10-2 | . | CASSEQLGNQPQHF | TGCGCCAGCAGTGAACAACTGGGCAATCAGCCCCAGCATTTT
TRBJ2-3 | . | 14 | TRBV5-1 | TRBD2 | CASRTSGNTDTQYF | TGCGCCAGCCGGACTAGCGGGAACACAGATACGCAGTATTTT
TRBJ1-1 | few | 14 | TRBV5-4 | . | CASSSGRLNTEAFF | TGTGCCAGCAGCTCGGGACGGTTGAACACTGAAGCTTTCTTT
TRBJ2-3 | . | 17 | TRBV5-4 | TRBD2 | CASSSLGTSGGADTQYF | TGTGCCAGCAGCTCGCTAGGGACTAGCGGGGGGGCGGATACGCAGTATTTT
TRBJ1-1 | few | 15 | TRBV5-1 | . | CASSSDPGANTEAFF | TGCGCCAGCAGCTCCGACCCAGGGGCGAACACTGAAGCTTTCTTT
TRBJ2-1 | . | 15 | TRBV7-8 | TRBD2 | CASSLTSGNYNEQFF | TGTGCCAGCAGCCTCACTAGCGGGAACTACAATGAGCAGTTCTTC
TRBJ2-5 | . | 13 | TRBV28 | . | CASSAQMAETQYF | TGTGCCAGCAGTGCTCAGATGGCAGAGACCCAGTACTTC
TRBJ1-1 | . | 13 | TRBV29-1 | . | CSADGRTNTEAFF | TGCAGCGCCGACGGACGGACGAACACTGAAGCTTTCTTT
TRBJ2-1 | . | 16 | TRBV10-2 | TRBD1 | CASSVAGQGAYNEQFF | TGCGCCAGCAGTGTGGCCGGGCAGGGGGCCTACAATGAGCAGTTCTTC
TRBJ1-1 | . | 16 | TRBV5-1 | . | CASSSDLGRSNTEAFF | TGCGCCAGCAGCTCGGACCTGGGACGTTCGAACACTGAAGCTTTCTTT
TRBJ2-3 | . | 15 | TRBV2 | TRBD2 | CASSELAGGPDTQYF | TGTGCCAGCAGTGAACTAGCGGGGGGACCAGATACGCAGTATTTT
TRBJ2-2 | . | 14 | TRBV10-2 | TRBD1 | CASKGQGNTGELFF | TGCGCCAGCAAAGGACAGGGGAACACCGGGGAGCTGTTTTTT
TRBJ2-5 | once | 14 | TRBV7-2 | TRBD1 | CASSLRGRGETQYF | TGTGCCAGCAGCTTAAGGGGGCGCGGGGAGACCCAGTACTTC
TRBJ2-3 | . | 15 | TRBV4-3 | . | CASSQNFGTIDTQYF | TGCGCCAGCAGCCAAAATTTCGGGACCATAGATACGCAGTATTTT
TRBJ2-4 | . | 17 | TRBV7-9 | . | CASSLVEGVLAKNIQYF | TGTGCCAGCAGCTTAGTTGAGGGGGTACTAGCCAAAAACATTCAGTACTTC
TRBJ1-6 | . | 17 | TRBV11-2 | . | CASSLVGGRSYNSPLHF | TGTGCCAGCAGCTTAGTCGGCGGGCGGTCCTATAATTCACCCCTCCACTTT
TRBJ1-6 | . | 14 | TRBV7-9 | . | CASREAGNNSPLHF | TGTGCCAGCAGGGAGGCAGGCAATAATTCACCCCTCCACTTT
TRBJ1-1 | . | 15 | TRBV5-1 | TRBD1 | CASSSGQGPYTEAFF | TGCGCCAGCAGCTCCGGACAGGGGCCGTACACTGAAGCTTTCTTT
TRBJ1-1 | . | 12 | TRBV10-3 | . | CATDGPNTEAFF | TGTGCCACGGACGGTCCGAACACTGAAGCTTTCTTT
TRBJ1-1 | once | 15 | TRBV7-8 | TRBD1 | CASSLLTGANTEAFF | TGTGCCAGCAGCTTATTGACAGGGGCGAACACTGAAGCTTTCTTT
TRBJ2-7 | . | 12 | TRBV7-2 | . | CAAGALDDEQYF | TGTGCCGCAGGGGCCCTTGATGACGAGCAGTACTTC
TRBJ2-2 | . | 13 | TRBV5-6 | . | CASSLGWTGELFF | TGTGCCAGCAGCTTGGGGTGGACCGGGGAGCTGTTTTTT
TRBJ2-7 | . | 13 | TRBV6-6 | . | CASRLPPDYEQYF | TGTGCCAGCCGGCTACCCCCCGACTACGAGCAGTACTTC
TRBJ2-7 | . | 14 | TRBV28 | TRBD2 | CASSYVRGGYEQYF | TGTGCCAGCAGTTACGTTCGGGGGGGCTACGAGCAGTACTTC
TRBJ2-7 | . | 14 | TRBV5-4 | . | CASSHEGLLYEQYF | TGTGCCAGCAGCCATGAGGGACTCCTCTACGAGCAGTACTTC
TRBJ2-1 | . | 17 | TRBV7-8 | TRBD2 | CASSLGVLAGGYNEQFF | TGTGCCAGCAGCTTAGGGGTCCTAGCGGGGGGATACAATGAGCAGTTCTTC
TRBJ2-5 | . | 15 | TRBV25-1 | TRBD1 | CASSEYRAGGETQYF | TGTGCCAGCAGTGAATATCGCGCAGGGGGTGAGACCCAGTACTTC
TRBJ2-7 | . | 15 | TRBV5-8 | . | CASSQSGTGEDEQYF | TGTGCCAGCAGCCAATCCGGAACAGGGGAGGACGAGCAGTACTTC
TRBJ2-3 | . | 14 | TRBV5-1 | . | CASSLGQGADTQYF | TGCGCCAGCAGCTTGGGGCAGGGTGCGGATACGCAGTATTTT
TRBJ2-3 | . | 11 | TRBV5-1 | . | CASSLGDTQYF | TGCGCCAGCAGCCTTGGAGATACGCAGTATTTT
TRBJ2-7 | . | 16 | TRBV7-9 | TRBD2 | CASSSPTSGRPYEQYF | TGTGCCAGCAGCTCTCCGACTAGCGGGAGGCCTTACGAGCAGTACTTC
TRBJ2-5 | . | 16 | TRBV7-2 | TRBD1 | CASRQPGQGSSLAQYF | TGTGCCAGCAGACAGCCGGGACAGGGGTCAAGTTTGGCCCAGTACTTC
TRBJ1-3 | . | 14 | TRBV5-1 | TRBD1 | CASSDGTVGNTIYF | TGCGCCAGCAGCGATGGGACAGTTGGAAACACCATATATTTT